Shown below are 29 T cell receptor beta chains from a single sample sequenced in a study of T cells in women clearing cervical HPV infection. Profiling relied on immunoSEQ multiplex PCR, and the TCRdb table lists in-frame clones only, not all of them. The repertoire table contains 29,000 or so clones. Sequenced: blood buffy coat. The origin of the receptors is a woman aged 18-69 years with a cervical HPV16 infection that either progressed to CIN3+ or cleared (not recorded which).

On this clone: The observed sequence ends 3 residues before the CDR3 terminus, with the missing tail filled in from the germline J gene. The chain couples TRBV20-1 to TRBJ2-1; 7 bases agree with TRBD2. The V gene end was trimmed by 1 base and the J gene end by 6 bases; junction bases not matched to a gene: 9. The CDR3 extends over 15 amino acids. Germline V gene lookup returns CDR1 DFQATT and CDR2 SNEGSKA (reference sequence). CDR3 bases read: TGCAGTGCTAGAGTTCCTAGCGGATTCCTCAATGAG. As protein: CSARVPSGFLNE. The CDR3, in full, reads CSARVPSGFLNEQFF.

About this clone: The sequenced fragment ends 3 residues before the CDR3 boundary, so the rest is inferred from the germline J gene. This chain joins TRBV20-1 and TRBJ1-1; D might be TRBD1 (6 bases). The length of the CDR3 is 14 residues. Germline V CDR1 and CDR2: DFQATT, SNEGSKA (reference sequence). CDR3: CSASPLIQGREAFF. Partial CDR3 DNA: TGCAGTGCCAGCCCATTGATACAGGGAAGGGAA.

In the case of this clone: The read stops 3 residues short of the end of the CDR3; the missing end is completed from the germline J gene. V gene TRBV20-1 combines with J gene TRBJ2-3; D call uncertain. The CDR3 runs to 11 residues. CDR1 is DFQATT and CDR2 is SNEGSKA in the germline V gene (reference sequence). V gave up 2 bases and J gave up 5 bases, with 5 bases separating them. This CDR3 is CSARQGDTQYF. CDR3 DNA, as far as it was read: TGCAGTGCTAGACAAGGAGATACG.

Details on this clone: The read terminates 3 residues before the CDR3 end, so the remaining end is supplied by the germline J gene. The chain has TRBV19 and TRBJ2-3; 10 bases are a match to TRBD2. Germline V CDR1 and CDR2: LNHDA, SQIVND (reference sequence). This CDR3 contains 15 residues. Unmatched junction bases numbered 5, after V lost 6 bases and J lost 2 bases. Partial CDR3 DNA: TGTGCCAGTAGAAAGCGGGGGGGCCTCACAGATACG. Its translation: CASRKRGGLTDT. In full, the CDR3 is CASRKRGGLTDTQYF.

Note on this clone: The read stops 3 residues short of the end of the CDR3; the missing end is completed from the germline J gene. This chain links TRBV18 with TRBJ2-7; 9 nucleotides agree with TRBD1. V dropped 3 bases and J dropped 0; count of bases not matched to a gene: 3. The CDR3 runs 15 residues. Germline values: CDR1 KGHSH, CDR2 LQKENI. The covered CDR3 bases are TGTGCCAGCTCACCCACAGGGGGCGGCTCCTACGAG. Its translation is CASSPTGGGSYE. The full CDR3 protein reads CASSPTGGGSYEQYF.

The sequenced part of the CDR3 DNA is TGCGCCAGCAGCCAAGTCTATGAGCGGACTAATGAAAAA. This sequence encodes CASSQVYERTNEK. From start to end, the CDR3 is CASSQVYERTNEKLFF. The V call is TRBV4-1, the J call TRBJ1-4; no clear D. The read ends 3 residues before the CDR3 terminus; that terminus is restored from the germline J gene. Trimming left V 1 base short and J 2 bases short, with 11 bases between. The CDR3 length is 16 residues. Per the germline V gene, CDR1 is MGHRA and CDR2 is YSYEKL.

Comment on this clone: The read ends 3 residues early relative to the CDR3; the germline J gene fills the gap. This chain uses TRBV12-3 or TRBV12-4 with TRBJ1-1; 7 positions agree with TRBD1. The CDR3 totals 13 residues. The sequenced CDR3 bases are TGTGCCAGCAGCCCGACAGGGTCAAGGGAA. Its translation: CASSPTGSRE. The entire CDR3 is CASSPTGSREAFF.

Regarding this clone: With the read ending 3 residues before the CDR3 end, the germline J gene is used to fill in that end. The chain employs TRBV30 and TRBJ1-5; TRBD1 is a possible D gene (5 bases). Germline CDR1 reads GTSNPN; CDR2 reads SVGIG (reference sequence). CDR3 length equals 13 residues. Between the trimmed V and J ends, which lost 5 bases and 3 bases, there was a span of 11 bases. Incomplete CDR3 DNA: TGTGCCTGGGGTGACAGCTTCAATCAGCCC. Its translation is CAWGDSFNQP. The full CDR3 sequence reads CAWGDSFNQPQHF.

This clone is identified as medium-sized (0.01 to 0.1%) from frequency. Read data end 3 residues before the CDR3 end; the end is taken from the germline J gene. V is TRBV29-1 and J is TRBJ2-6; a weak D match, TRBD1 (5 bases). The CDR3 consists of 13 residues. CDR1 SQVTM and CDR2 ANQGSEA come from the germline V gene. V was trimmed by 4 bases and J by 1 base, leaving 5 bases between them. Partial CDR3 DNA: TGCAGCGTTGCAGGGTCTGGGGCCAACGTC. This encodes CSVAGSGANV. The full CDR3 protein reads CSVAGSGANVLTF.

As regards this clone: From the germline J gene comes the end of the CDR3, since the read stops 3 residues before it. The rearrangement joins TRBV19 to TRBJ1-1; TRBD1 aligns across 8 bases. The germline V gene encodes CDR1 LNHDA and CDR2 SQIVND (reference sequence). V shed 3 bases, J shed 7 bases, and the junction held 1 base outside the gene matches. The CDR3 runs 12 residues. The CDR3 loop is CASSMGQVEAFF. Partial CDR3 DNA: TGTGCCAGTAGTATGGGACAGGTTGAA.

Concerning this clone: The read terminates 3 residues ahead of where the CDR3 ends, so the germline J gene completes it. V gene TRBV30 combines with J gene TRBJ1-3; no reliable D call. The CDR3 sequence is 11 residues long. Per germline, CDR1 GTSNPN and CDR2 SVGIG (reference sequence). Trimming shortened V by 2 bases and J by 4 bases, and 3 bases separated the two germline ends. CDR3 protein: CAWSTGNTIYF. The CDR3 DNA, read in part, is TGTGCCTGGAGTACAGGAAACACC.

This CDR3 is CASSPLAGVEETQYF. The sequenced part of the CDR3 DNA is TGTGCCAGCAGCCCTCTAGCGGGGGTGGAAGAGACC. V is TRBV5-6 and J is TRBJ2-5, with 10 bases identical to TRBD2. The DNA ends 3 residues before the CDR3 does, and the rest of the CDR3 is filled in from the germline J gene. V lost 4 bases, J lost 3 bases, and 6 bases stayed unmatched. The CDR3 loop spans 15 amino acids. From germline, CDR1 is SGHDT and CDR2 YYEEEE.

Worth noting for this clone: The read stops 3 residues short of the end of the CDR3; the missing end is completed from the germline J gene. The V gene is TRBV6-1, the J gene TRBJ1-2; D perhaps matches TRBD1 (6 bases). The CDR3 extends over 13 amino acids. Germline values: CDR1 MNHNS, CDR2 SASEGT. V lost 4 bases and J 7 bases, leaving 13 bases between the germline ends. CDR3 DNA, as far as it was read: TGTGCCAGCAGTGGACAGGTCCGTCGTGGC. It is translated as CASSGQVRRG. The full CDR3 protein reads CASSGQVRRGYTF.

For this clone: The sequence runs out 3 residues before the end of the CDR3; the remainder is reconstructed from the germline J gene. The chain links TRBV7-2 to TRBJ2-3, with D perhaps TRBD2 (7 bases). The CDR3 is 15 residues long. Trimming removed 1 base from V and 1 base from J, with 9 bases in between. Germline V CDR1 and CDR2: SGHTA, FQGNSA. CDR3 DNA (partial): TGTGCCAGCAGCTTAGGGGGGGGCCGCACAGATACG. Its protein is CASSLGGGRTDT. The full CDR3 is CASSLGGGRTDTQYF.

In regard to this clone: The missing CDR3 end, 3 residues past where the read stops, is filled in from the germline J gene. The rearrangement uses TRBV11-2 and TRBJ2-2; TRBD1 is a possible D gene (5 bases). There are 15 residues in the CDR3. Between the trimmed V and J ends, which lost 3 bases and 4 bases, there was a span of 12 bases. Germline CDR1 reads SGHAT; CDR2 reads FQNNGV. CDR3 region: CASSFRVLSTGELFF. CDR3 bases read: TGTGCCAGCAGCTTCAGGGTTCTTAGCACCGGGGAG.

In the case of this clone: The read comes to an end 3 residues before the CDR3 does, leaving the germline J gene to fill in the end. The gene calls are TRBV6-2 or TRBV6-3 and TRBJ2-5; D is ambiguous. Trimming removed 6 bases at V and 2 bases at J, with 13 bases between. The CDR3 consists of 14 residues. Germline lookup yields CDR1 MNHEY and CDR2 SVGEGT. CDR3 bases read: TGTGCCAGCAGCAGATCCGCCGGGCAAGAGACC. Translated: CASSRSAGQET. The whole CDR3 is CASSRSAGQETQYF.

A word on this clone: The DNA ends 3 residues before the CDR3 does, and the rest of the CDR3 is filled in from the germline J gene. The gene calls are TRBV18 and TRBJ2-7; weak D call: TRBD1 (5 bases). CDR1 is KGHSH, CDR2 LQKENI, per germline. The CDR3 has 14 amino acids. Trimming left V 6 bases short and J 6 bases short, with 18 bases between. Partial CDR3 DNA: TGTGCCAGCTCCGTGACAGTCAGCCGGTCCGAG. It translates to CASSVTVSRSE. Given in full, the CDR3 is CASSVTVSRSEQYF.

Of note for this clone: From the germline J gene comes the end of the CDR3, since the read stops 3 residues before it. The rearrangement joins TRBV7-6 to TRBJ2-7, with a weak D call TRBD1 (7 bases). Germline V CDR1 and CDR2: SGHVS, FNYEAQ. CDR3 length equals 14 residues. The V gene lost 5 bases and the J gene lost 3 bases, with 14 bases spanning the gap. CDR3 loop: CASSIGGGDYEQYF. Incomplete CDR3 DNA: TGTGCCAGCAGCATAGGGGGCGGGGACTACGAG.

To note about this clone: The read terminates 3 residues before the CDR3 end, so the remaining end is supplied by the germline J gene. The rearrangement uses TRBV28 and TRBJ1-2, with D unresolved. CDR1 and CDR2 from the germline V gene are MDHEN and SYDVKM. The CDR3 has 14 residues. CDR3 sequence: CASSPTQSISDYTF. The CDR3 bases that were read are TGTGCCAGCAGCCCTACACAGAGTATCTCTGAC.

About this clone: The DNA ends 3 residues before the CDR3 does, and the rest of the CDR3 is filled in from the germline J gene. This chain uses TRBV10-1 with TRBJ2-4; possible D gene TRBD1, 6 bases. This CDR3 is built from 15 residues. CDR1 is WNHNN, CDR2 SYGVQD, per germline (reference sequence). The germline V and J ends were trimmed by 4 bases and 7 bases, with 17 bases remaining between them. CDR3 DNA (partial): TGCGCCAGCAGTGGGGTAGGGCAGGGGCCTAACATT. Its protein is CASSGVGQGPNI. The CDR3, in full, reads CASSGVGQGPNIQYF.

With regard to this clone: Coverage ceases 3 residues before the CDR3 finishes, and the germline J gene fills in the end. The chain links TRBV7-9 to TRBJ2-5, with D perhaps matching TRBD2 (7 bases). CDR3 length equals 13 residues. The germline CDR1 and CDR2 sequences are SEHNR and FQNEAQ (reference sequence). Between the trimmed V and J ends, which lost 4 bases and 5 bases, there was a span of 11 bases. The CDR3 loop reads CASSWRGGETQYF. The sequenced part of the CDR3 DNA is TGTGCCAGCAGCTGGAGGGGGGGGGAGACC.

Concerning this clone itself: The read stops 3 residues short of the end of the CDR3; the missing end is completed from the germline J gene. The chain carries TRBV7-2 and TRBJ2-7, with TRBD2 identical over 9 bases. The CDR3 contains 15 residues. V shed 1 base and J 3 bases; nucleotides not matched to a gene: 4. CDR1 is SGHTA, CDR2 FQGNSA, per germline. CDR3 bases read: TGTGCCAGCAGCTTAGTCGGGCGGGGGGGCTACGAG. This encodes CASSLVGRGGYE. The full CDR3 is CASSLVGRGGYEQYF.

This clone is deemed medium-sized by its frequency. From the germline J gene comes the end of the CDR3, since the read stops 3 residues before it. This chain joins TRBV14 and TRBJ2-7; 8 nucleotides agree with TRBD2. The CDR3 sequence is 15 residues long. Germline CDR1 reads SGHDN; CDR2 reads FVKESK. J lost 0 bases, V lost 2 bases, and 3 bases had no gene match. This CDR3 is CASSQSGSSSYEQYF. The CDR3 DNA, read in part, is TGTGCCAGCAGCCAAAGCGGGAGCAGCTCCTACGAG.

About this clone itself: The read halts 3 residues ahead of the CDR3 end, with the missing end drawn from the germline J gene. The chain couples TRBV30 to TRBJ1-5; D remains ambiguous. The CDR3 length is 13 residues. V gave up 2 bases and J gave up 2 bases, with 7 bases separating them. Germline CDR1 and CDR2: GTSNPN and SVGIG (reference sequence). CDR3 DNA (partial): TGTGCCTGGAGTCTGGCAGGCAATCAGCCC. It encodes CAWSLAGNQP. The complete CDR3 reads CAWSLAGNQPQHF.

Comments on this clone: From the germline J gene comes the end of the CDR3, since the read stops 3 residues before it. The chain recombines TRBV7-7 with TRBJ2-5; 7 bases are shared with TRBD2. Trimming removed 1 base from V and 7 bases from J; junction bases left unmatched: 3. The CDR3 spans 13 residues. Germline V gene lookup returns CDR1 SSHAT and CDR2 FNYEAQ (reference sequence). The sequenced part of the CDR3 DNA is TGTGCCAGCAGCTTAGAGCGGGACGGGACC. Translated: CASSLERDGT. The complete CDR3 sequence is CASSLERDGTQYF.

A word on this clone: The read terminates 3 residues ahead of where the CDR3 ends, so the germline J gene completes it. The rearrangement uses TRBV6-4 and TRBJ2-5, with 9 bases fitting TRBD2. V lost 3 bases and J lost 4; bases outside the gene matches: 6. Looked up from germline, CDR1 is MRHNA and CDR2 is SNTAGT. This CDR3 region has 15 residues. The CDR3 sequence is CASSEGASGIETQYF. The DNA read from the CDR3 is TGTGCCAGCAGTGAGGGGGCTAGCGGGATAGAGACC.

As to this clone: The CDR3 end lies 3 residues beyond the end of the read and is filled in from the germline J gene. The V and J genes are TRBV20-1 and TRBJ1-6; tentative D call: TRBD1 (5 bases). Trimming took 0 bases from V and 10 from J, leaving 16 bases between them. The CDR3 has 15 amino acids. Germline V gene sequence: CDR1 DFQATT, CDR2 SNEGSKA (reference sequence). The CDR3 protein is CSARDHRGDSSPLHF. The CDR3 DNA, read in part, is TGCAGTGCTAGAGATCATCGGGGGGATTCATCACCC.

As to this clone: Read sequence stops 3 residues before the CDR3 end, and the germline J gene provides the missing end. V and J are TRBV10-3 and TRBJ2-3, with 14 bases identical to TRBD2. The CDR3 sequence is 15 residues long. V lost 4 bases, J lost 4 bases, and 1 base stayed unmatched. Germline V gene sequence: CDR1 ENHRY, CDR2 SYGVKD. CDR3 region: CAISGLAGGSDTQYF. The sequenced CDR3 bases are TGTGCCATCAGTGGACTAGCGGGAGGGTCAGATACG.

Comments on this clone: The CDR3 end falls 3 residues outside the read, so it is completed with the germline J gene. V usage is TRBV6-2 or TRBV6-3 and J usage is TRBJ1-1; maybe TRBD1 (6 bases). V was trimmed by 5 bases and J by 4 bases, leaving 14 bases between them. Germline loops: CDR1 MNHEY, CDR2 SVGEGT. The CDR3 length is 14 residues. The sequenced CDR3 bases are TGTGCCAGCAGTCCCGGGACAAAGGGCACTGAA. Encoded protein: CASSPGTKGTE. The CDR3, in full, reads CASSPGTKGTEAFF.